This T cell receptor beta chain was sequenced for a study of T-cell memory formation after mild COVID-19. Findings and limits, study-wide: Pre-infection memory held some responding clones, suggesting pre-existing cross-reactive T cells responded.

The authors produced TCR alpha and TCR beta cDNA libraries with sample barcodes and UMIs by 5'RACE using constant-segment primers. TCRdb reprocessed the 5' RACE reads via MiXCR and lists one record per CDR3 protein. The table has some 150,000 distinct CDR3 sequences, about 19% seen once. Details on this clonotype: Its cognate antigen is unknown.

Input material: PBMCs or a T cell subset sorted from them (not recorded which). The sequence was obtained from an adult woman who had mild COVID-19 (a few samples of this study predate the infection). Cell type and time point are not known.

CDR3 coding DNA: TGCAGTGCTAGAGTACTAGCGGGGTGGGAGACCCAGTACTTC. Its translation is CSARVLAGWETQYF. This chain connects TRBV20-1 to TRBJ2-5; 10 nucleotides match TRBD2. V shed 1 base and J 5 bases; nucleotides not matched to a gene: 4. There are 14 residues in the CDR3. Germline V gene data show CDR1 as DFQATT and CDR2 as SNEGSKA (reference sequence).